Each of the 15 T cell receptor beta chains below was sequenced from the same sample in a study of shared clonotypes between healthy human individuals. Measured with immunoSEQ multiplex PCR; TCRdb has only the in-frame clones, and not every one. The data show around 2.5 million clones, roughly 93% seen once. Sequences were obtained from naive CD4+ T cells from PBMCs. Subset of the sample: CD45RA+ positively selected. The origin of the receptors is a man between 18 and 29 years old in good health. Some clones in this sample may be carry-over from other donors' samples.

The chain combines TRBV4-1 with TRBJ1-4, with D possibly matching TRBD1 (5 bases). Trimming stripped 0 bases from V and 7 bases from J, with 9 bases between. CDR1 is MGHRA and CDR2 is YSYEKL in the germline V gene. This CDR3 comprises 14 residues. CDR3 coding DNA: TGCGCCAGCAGCCAAGATGATGGGGGTGAAAAACTGTTTTTT. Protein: CASSQDDGGEKLFF.

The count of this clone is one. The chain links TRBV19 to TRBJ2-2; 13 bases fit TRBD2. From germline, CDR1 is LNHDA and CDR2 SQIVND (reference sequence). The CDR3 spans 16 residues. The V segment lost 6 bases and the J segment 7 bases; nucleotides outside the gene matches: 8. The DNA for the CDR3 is TGTGCCAGTAGCACAGGACTAGCGGGAGTGTACGGGGAGCTGTTTTTT. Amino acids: CASSTGLAGVYGELFF. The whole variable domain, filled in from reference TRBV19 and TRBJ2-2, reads DGGITQSPKYLFRKEGQNVTLSCEQNLNHDAMYWYRQDPGQGLRLIYYSQIVNDFQKGDIAEGYSVSREKKESFPLTVTSAQKNPTAFYLCASSTGLAGVYGELFFGEGSRLTVL.

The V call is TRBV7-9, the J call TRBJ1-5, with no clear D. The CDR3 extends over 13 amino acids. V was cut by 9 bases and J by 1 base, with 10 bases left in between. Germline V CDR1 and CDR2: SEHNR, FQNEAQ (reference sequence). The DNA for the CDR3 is TGTGCCAGTCGCCGTGGGAGCAATCAGCCCCAGCATTTT. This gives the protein CASRRGSNQPQHF.

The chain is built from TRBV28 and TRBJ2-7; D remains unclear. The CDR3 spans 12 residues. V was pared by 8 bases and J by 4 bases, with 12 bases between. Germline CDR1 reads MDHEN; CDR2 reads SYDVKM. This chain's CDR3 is CASFAFSYEQYF. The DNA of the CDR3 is TGTGCCAGCTTTGCATTCTCTTACGAGCAGTACTTC.

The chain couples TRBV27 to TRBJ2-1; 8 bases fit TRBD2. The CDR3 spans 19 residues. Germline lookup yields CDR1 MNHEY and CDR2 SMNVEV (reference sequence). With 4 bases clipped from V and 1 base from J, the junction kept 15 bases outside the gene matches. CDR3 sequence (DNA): TGTGCCAGCAGTTCCTCGGGGGGGACCAAGCGGGCTTCCTACAATGAGCAGTTCTTC. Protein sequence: CASSSSGGTKRASYNEQFF.

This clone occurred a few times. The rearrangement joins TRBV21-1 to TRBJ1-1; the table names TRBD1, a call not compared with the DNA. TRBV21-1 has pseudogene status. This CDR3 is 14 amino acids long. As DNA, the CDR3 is TGTGCCAGCAGCAAAGGGACAGTAGGCACTGAAGCTTTCTTT. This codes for CASSKGTVGTEAFF.

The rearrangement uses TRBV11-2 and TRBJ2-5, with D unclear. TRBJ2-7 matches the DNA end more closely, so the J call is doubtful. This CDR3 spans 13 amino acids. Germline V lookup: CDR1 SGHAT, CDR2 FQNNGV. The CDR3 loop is CASSLDPPYEQYF. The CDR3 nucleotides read TGTGCCAGCAGCTTAGATCCCCCTTACGAGCAGTACTTC.

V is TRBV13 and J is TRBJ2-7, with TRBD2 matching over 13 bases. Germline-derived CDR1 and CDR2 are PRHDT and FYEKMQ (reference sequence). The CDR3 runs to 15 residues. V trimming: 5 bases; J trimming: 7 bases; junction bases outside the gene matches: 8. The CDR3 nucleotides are TGTGCCAGCAGCCCCGGACTAGCGGGAGTGTGGGAGCAGTACTTC. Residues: CASSPGLAGVWEQYF.

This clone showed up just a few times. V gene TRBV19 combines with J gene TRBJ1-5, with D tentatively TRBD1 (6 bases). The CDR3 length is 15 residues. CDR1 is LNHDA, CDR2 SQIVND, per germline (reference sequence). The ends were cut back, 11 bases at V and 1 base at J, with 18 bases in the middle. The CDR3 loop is CAASDQGHSNQPQHF. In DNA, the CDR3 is TGTGCCGCAAGCGATCAGGGACACAGCAATCAGCCCCAGCATTTT.

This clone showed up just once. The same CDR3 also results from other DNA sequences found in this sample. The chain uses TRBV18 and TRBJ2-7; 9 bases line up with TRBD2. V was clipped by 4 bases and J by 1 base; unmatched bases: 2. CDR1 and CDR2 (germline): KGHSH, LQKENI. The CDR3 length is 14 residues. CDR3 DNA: TGTGCCAGCTCACTCGCGGGGGGGTCCTACGAGCAGTACTTC. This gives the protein CASSLAGGSYEQYF.

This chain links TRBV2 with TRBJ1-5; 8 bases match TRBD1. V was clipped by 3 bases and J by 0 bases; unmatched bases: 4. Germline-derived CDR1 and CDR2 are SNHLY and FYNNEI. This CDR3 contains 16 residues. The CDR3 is CASSDPGGFSNQPQHF. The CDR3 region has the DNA TGTGCCAGCAGTGACCCAGGGGGCTTTAGCAATCAGCCCCAGCATTTT.

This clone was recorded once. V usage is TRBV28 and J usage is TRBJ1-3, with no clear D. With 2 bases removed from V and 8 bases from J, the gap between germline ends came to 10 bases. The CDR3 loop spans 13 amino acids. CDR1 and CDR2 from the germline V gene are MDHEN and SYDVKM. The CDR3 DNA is TGTGCCAGCAGTTTAGTATCCGGGGACACCATATATTTT. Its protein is CASSLVSGDTIYF. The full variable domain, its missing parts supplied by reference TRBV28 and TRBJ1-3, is DVKVTQSSRYLVKRTGEKVFLECVQDMDHENMFWYRQDPGLGLRLIYFSYDVKMKEKGDIPEGYSVSREKKERFSLILESASTNQTSMYLCASSLVSGDTIYFGEGSWLTVV.

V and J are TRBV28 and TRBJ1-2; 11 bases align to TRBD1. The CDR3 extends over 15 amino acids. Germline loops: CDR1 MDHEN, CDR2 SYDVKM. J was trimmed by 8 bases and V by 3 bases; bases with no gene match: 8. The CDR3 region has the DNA TGTGCCAGCAGTTTGATAGGACAGGGGGCGCGAGGCTACACCTTC. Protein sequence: CASSLIGQGARGYTF.

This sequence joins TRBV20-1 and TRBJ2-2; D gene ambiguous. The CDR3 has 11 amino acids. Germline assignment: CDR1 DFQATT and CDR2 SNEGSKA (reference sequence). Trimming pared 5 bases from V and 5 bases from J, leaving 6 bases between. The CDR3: CSAAITGELFF. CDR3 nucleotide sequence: TGCAGTGCTGCTATAACCGGGGAGCTGTTTTTT.

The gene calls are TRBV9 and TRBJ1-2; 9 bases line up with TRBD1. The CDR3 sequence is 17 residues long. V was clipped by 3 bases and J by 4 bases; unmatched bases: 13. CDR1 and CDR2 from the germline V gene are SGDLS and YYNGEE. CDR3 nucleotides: TGTGCCAGCAGCGGGGCCGGGACAGGGTGGTGGGGCTATGGCTACACCTTC. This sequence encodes CASSGAGTGWWGYGYTF.